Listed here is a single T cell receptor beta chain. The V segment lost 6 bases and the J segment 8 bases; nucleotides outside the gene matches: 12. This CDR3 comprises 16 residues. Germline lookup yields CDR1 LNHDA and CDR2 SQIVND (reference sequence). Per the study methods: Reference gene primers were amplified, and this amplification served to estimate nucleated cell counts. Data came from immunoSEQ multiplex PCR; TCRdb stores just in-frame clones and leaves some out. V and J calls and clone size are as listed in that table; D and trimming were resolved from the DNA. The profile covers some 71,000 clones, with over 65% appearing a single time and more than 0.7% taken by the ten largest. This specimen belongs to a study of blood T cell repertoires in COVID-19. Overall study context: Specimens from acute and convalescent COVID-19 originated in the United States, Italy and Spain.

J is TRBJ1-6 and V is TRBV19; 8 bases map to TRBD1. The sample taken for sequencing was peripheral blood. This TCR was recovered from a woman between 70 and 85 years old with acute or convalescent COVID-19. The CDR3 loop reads CASRGTGGASHSPLHF. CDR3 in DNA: TGTGCCAGTAGAGGCACAGGGGGTGCTTCTCATTCACCCCTCCACTTT.